This T cell receptor (beta chain) was found in a study of blood T cells in healthy people across ages. Points from the study as a whole: Reliance upon unsorted PBMCs precluded definitive naive versus antigen-experienced comparison.

A remark on this clonotype: The antigen remains unidentified. The germline gene is not matched at one end of the junction; a read error may be the cause.

The CDR3 has 17 residues. Germline lookup yields CDR1 MNHEY and CDR2 SVGAGI. Combining a sample-barcoded 5' primer with a J-beta primer mix, a second PCR ran for 7 to 11 cycles. TCRdb reanalysed the 5' RACE reads using MiXCR and keeps one entry per CDR3 protein. The sample carries some 920,000 distinct CDR3 sequences, about 51% recorded once. This clonotype originated in a woman in her fifties or sixties in good health. The sequenced sample was blood. The V gene is TRBV6-5, the J gene TRBJ2-3; D is tentatively TRBD1 or TRBD2 (7 bases each). The CDR3 sequence: CASSYSAAGEGTDTRYF. The CDR3 DNA reads as TGTGCCAGCAGTTACTCCGCGGCGGGAGAGGGGACAGATACGCGGTATTTT.